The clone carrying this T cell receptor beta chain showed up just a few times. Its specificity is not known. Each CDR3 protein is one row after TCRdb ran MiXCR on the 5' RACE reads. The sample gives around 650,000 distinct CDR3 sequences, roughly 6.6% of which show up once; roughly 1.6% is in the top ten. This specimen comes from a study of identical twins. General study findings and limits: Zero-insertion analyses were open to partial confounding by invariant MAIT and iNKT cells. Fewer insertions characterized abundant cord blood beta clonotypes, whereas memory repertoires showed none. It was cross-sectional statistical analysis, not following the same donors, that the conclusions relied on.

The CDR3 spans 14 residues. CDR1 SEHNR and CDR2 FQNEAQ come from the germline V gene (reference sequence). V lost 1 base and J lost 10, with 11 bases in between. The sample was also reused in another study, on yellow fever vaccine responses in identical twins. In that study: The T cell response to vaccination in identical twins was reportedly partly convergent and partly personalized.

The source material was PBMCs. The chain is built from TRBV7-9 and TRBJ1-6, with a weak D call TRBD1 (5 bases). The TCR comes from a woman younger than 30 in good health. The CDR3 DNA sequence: TGTGCCAGCAGCTTAGGAGGGGTGGGATCACCCCTCCACTTT. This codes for CASSLGGVGSPLHF.